The sequence of this T cell receptor beta chain was determined in a study of blood T cells in healthy people across ages. CDR3 length: 14 residues. Per the germline V gene, CDR1 is SQVTM and CDR2 is ANQGSEA. V lost 8 bases, J lost 6 bases, and 20 bases lay in between. Healthy Russian Caucasian donors spanned ages about 6 to 95 years. The authors ran a second PCR of 7 to 11 cycles using a sample-barcoded 5' primer and a J-beta primer mix. TCRdb processed the 5' RACE reads anew with MiXCR; each CDR3 protein has one entry. This sample yields about 780,000 distinct CDR3 sequences, of which about half are seen a single time; roughly 18% belongs to the top ten.

The sample taken for sequencing was blood. This receptor was identified in a man older than 75 in good health. V is TRBV29-1 and J is TRBJ2-1, with D unclear. The chain's CDR3 is CSLERGSHGNEQFF. DNA of the CDR3: TGCAGCCTCGAAAGAGGCAGCCATGGCAATGAGCAGTTCTTC.